Listed here are 10 T cell receptor beta chains from one sample, sequenced in a study of preoperative IRX-2 immunotherapy in early breast cancer. The assay was immunoSEQ multiplex PCR, and TCRdb's table has in-frame clones only and misses some. The sample lists under 40,000 clones; about 95% were seen once. Stated treatment: preoperative locoregional IRX-2 cytokine immunotherapy. The specimen was taken from a patient treated with IRX-2 immunotherapy. These receptors came from a human donor with breast cancer.

The chain joins TRBV19 to TRBJ2-2; 7 bases align to TRBD1. Germline CDR1 LNHDA, CDR2 SQIVND (reference sequence). The CDR3 runs 15 residues. V shed 6 bases and J 5 bases; nucleotides not matched to a gene: 9. This chain's CDR3 is CASSPQTGQTGELFF. The CDR3 nucleotides read TGTGCCAGTAGCCCCCAGACAGGGCAGACCGGGGAGCTGTTTTTT.

The chain has TRBV10-3 and TRBJ1-5; unclear D gene. V lost 3 bases and J 3 bases, leaving 6 bases between the germline ends. Per the germline V gene, CDR1 is ENHRY and CDR2 is SYGVKD. This CDR3 comprises 13 residues. CDR3 region: CAISDSVNQPQHF. CDR3 nucleotide sequence: TGTGCCATCAGTGACAGCGTCAATCAGCCCCAGCATTTT.

The table lists this clone with a count of one. The chain has TRBV11-2 and TRBJ2-2; 8 bases are a match to TRBD2. This CDR3 is 17 amino acids long. Looked up from germline, CDR1 is SGHAT and CDR2 is FQNNGV. V gave up 2 bases and J gave up 4 bases; unmatched junction bases: 9. DNA for the CDR3: TGTGCCAGCAGCTTAATCGACGGGGGGGAGTTCACCGGGGAGCTGTTTTTT. This sequence encodes CASSLIDGGEFTGELFF.

This chain uses TRBV28 with TRBJ2-1; 11 bases align to TRBD2. The CDR3 length is 17 residues. Germline V gives CDR1 MDHEN, CDR2 SYDVKM. V trimming: 8 bases; J trimming: 8 bases; junction bases outside the gene matches: 17. CDR3 sequence reads: CASGSGSGRDHRDEQFF. The CDR3 DNA follows: TGTGCCAGCGGCTCGGGTAGCGGGAGGGATCATCGCGATGAGCAGTTCTTC.

The V gene is TRBV5-1, the J gene TRBJ1-6; D unresolved. Germline assignment: CDR1 SGHRS and CDR2 YFSETQ. V was cut by 1 base and J by 7 bases, with 9 bases left in between. This CDR3 is 14 amino acids long. This CDR3 reads CASSLLTANSPLHF. CDR3 sequence (DNA): TGCGCCAGCAGCTTGTTAACAGCAAATTCACCCCTCCACTTT. The complete variable domain, with remaining parts taken from reference TRBV5-1 and TRBJ1-6, reads KAGVTQTPRYLIKTRGQQVTLSCSPISGHRSVSWYQQTPGQGLQFLFEYFSETQRNKGNFPGRFSGRQFSNSRSEMNVSTLELGDSALYLCASSLLTANSPLHFGNGTRLTVT.

The chain recombines TRBV6-4 with TRBJ2-3; 8 nucleotides align to TRBD1. The CDR3 extends over 16 amino acids. Looked up from germline, CDR1 is MRHNA and CDR2 is SNTAGT. J was trimmed by 5 bases and V by 4 bases; bases with no gene match: 11. The DNA for the CDR3 is TGTGCCAGCAGTGCTCTCTATCCCGGGACAGGAGATACGCAGTATTTT. Amino acid sequence: CASSALYPGTGDTQYF.

The chain joins TRBV7-2 to TRBJ2-2, with D tentatively TRBD2 (6 bases). Germline V gene sequence: CDR1 SGHTA, CDR2 FQGNSA. Between the trimmed V and J ends, which lost 3 bases and 6 bases, there was a span of 11 bases. This CDR3 has 14 residues. The CDR3 is CASSFWGRSGELFF. CDR3 nucleotides: TGTGCCAGCAGCTTTTGGGGGAGGTCCGGGGAGCTGTTTTTT.

The table lists this clone with a few counts. V and J are TRBV5-5 and TRBJ1-3, with D maybe TRBD1 (5 bases). Germline loops: CDR1 SGHKS, CDR2 YYEKEE (reference sequence). The V end lost 4 bases, the J end lost 0 bases, and 11 bases lay between the germline ends. CDR3 length: 15 amino acids. CDR3 nucleotide sequence: TGTGCCAGCAGCGTAACAGGCGCCTCTGGAAACACCATATATTTT. Translation: CASSVTGASGNTIYF.

CDR3 DNA: TGTGCCAGTTGGGCCCTTCCAAGCGGAGGGTTCTACGAGCAGTACTTC. It translates to CASWALPSGGFYEQYF. The chain is built from TRBV19 and TRBJ2-7; maybe TRBD2 (6 bases). V was shortened by 8 bases and J by 3 bases, with 23 bases between the two germline ends. Germline V gene data show CDR1 as LNHDA and CDR2 as SQIVND (reference sequence). The CDR3 covers 16 residues.

Here the CDR3 DNA reads TGCAGCGCTCAACGGGGGGGAATAACTGAAGCTTTCTTT. As protein: CSAQRGGITEAFF. The J gene is TRBJ1-1, the V gene TRBV29-1, with D possibly being TRBD1 (5 bases). The CDR3 runs 13 residues. The V end was cut by 7 bases, the J end by 5 bases, with 17 bases between. Germline CDR1 reads SQVTM; CDR2 reads ANQGSEA.